This T cell receptor beta chain was captured by sequencing in a study of T cell responses to AZD1222 COVID-19 vaccine (dated by TCRdb to about 2021). Some background on the complete study: AZD1222 recipients given second doses at about 4 weeks or at about 12 weeks were pooled, since spike-specific TCR depth and breadth were not found to differ between the two schedules. A total of over 230 trial participants underwent TCR sequencing, of whom about 200 received two doses of AZD1222 and about 25 received two doses of the MenACWY control vaccine. Trial participants were enrolled into age subgroups of 18-55, 56-69 and 70-plus years, which contained about 150, 28 and 57 TCR-sequenced participants, respectively.

General findings and caveats noted by the study authors: No day 14 peak-response samples were available, so repertoires were characterized only after the peak T cell response. Reportedly, almost half of the unique spike-specific TCRs recognized epitopes lying outside the regions that are mutated in the B.1.351 and B.1.1.7 variants. The vaccine-associated CD4 TCRs covered the entire spike protein, and the dominant responses fell in regions 160-218 and 743-854. After two AZD1222 doses, both the breadth and the depth of spike-specific TCRs were significantly higher than at day 0 and than in MenACWY recipients. Participants were mostly white British, with more females than males. The authors suggested clonal diversity may have been underestimated. Conclusions about previously exposed vaccinees are limited because only six or seven AZD1222 recipients were SARS-CoV-2 seropositive at baseline. The 56-69-year group was small, and its depth increase did not reach significance, likely because of low power.

The CDR3 regions of human TCRbeta chains were analyzed by immunosequencing. The authors processed their data as follows. TCRs in the repertoires were matched against a reference library of SARS-CoV-2-specific TCRs that had been generated with the MIRA antigen-specificity platform. Breadth was defined as the fraction of unique TCRs that were SARS-CoV-2-associated. Depth was defined as the fraction of total T cells that were SARS-CoV-2-associated. Using the MIRA data, each spike-specific TCR was mapped to the spike region that the TCR reacts to and placed in a CD4 or CD8 class. Log10-transformed breadth and depth values were compared by one-way ANOVA with Sidak's multiple comparisons tests. The source is immuneACCESS, and TCRdb retained only in-frame sequences with V and J called. Part of the clones is not carried over; for the studies checked, unresolved V genes explain less than half of this, and the remainder is unexplained. The V and J calls and clone size are taken from that table; D and trimming were inferred from the DNA. The sample table records 100,000 to 150,000 clones; around nine tenths of these occur just once. About 7% of the sample lies in the top ten.

Concerning this clone itself: Its antigen specificity is not known. No clone much larger than this one lies a single base away; base qualities are absent.

CDR1 and CDR2 are drawn from the germline V gene: MDHEN, SYDVKM. The CDR3 runs 15 residues from the cysteine to the phenylalanine. The CDR3 DNA has 45 bases and is translated from base 1. V loses 4 bases, J loses 8 bases, and the germline ends lie 20 bases apart. According to the study, the label for this sample's time point signals: baseline before first vaccination. Vaccinee samples came from UK trials COV001 and COV002, including a single-blind randomized controlled phase 2/3 trial of AZD1222 (ChAdOx1 nCoV-19) in healthy adults. For TCRbeta chain sequencing, PBMC samples from trial participants were taken at day 0 and at day 28 after the second dose.

Sequencing was performed on peripheral blood, taken on day 0 of AZD1222 vaccination. The TCR originated in an adult in good health. The receptor chain draws on TRBV28 and TRBJ1-2; the D segment could be TRBD1, given 5 matching bases. The base sequence is TGTGCCAGCAGTTCAAGGTCCGGGTCGTCAGGGGGCTACACCTTC. Translated, this gives CASSSRSGSSGGYTF.